This T cell receptor (beta chain) was identified in a study of CD8 T cells in ankylosing spondylitis. Study-wide results and caveats: Within peripheral blood, clones linked to disease were CD8+ and relatively rare. There was reportedly significant enrichment of clones that were disease-linked in matched ankylosing spondylitis synovial fluid. Ankylosing spondylitis blood seemed to carry a telltale TCR beta motif made of fewer than 10 highly homologous variants.

This clonotype was detected many times. Its target is not known. Making use of molecular barcodes, quantitative 5'-RACE generated TCR beta libraries. TCRdb re-called the 5' RACE reads with MiXCR, one entry per CDR3 protein. The sample holds about 500,000 distinct CDR3 sequences, about 12% seen once. The V and J ends lost 0 bases and 13 bases respectively, with 8 bases between them. Germline lookup yields CDR1 SGHRS and CDR2 YFSETQ. The CDR3 has 11 residues. Sample: blood, either unsorted or a sorted T cell fraction (not recorded which). The chain recombines TRBV5-1 with TRBJ2-1; D gene unclear. The clonotype comes from a male donor with ankylosing spondylitis. The CDR3, as DNA: TGCGCCAGCAGCTTGGAAGGAGCTCAGTTCTTC. The encoded protein is CASSLEGAQFF.